This T cell receptor beta chain was captured by sequencing in a study of cytomegalovirus exposure and HLA in healthy donors. Germline loops: CDR1 SGHRS, CDR2 YFSETQ. This CDR3 is built from 15 residues. V gave up 1 base and J gave up 2 bases, with 10 bases separating them. The PCR made use of 60 Vbeta and 13 Jbeta primers. Generated by immunoSEQ multiplex PCR, the TCRdb table keeps only in-frame clones and is missing some. There are a few hundred thousand clones in the sample; approximately 80% occur only once, and 1.4% lies in the top ten. The TCR comes from a girl between 5 and 17 years old in good health and CMV-seronegative. Sequences were obtained from PBMCs. This chain uses TRBV5-1 with TRBJ1-5; D unclear. The CDR3 here is CASSLSLGGNQPQHF. The DNA of the CDR3 is TGCGCCAGCAGCTTGAGCTTGGGAGGCAATCAGCCCCAGCATTTT.